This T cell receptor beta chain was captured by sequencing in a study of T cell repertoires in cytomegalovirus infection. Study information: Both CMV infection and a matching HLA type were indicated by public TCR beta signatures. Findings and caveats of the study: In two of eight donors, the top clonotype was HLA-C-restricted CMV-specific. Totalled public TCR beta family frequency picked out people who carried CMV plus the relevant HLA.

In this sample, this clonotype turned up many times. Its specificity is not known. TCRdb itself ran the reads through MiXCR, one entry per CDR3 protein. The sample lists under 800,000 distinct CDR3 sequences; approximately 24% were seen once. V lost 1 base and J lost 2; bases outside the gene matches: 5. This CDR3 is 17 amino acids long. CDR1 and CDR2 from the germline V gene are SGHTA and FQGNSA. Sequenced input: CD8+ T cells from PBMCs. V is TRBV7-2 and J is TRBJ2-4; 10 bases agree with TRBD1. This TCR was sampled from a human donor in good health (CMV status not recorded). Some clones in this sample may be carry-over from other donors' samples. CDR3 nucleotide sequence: TGTGCCAGCAGCTTAGAGGGACAGGGGTCGACCAAAAACATTCAGTACTTC. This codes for CASSLEGQGSTKNIQYF.